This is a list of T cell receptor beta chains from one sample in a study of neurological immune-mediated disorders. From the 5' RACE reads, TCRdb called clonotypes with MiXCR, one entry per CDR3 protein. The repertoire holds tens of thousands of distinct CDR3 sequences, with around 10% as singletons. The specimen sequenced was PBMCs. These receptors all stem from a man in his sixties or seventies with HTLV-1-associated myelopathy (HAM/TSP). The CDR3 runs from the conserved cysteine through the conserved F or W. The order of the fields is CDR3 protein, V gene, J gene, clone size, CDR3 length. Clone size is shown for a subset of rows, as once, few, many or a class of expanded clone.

CASSLATVLFTGNTIYF	TRBV7-2	TRBJ1-3	many	17
CASSIRVGTDTQYF	TRBV12-3/TRBV12-4	TRBJ2-3	many	14
CASSFDRGTYEQYF	TRBV7-2	TRBJ2-7	many	14
CATSDRGWTGQETQYF	TRBV24-1	TRBJ2-5	many	16
CSGSLGLSGTQYF	TRBV29-1	TRBJ2-5	many	13
CASSVDRATEAFF	TRBV7-3	TRBJ1-1	few	13
CASSQNSGRAINTQYF	TRBV3-1	TRBJ2-3	few	16
CASSLAPREGNIQYF	TRBV5-1	TRBJ2-4	many	15
CASSFAAGSGRGYEQYF	TRBV7-2	TRBJ2-7	many	17
CSARGRTEGRVTDTQYF	TRBV20-1	TRBJ2-3	many	17
CASSTPYYEQFF	TRBV28	TRBJ2-1	many	12
CASPAAGLAVKFSYEQYF	TRBV5-1	TRBJ2-7	NA	18
CSVGTGGNTGELFF	TRBV29-1	TRBJ2-2	few	14
CASSPGDRAPEQYF	TRBV6-5	TRBJ2-7	few	14
CASSEVVGDTEAFF	TRBV6-4	TRBJ1-1	many	14
CSARDLPSTDTQYF	TRBV20-1	TRBJ2-3	many	14
CSAPKVGAGPLHF	TRBV20-1	TRBJ1-6	many	13
CASSFVGWGETQYF	TRBV7-2	TRBJ2-5	many	14
CASSFRGGGGANVLTF	TRBV28	TRBJ2-6	few	16
CTSSQAFWGTYNSPLHF	TRBV4-3	TRBJ1-6	NA	17
CASRTSGTGELFF	TRBV6-5	TRBJ2-2	many	13
CASSFGTGRLNSPLHF	TRBV5-1	TRBJ1-6	NA	16
CASSLDRQGKQFF	TRBV5-1	TRBJ2-1	many	13
CASSQGGLSELQFF	TRBV4-1	TRBJ2-1	NA	14
CASSPNHRTSGSTIDIQYF	TRBV6-6	TRBJ2-4	NA	19
CASSYSIAGGYEQFF	TRBV6-5	TRBJ2-1	few	15
CSWTDNYGYTF	TRBV20-1	TRBJ1-2	many	11
CSASSGKGPGELFF	TRBV20-1	TRBJ2-2	few	14
CVSTTPFRTGELFF	TRBV7-2	TRBJ2-2	medium-sized	14
CASSTGAGYNEQFF	TRBV7-9	TRBJ2-1	many	14
CASSVDLGGETQYF	TRBV9	TRBJ2-5	many	14
CASSYWSQGEQYF	TRBV27	TRBJ2-7	many	13
CAIRSFRDLDTGELFF	TRBV10-3	TRBJ2-2	medium-sized	16
CASSLVPGQVVTGELFF	TRBV11-1	TRBJ2-2	many	17
CASSLFLSQETQYF	TRBV5-1	TRBJ2-5	many	14
CASSLAGAGTGELFF	TRBV7-2	TRBJ2-2	many	15
CASSEVAGGYEQYF	TRBV6-6	TRBJ2-7	many	14
CASSSRGRGTKNEQFF	TRBV13	TRBJ2-1	many	16
CASFKWPQHF	TRBV5-1	TRBJ1-5	many	10
CASSLSWGMNTEAFF	TRBV5-5	TRBJ1-1	NA	15
CASSWSGILDGNTIYF	TRBV12-3/TRBV12-4	TRBJ1-3	many	16
CASSLSGDTDTQYF	TRBV12-3/TRBV12-4	TRBJ2-3	many	14
CASSIGLAGRLAKDIHYF	TRBV28	TRBJ2-4	NA	18
CASSFPWEPQHF	TRBV28	TRBJ1-5	many	12
CASSFGGGLNTQYF	TRBV7-2	TRBJ2-5	NA	14
CASSLAGTRTDTQYF	TRBV5-1	TRBJ2-3	NA	15
CASSNQVEQYF	TRBV11-2	TRBJ2-7	many	11
CASSQLGYTQYF	TRBV4-3	TRBJ2-3	many	12
CSASPSLDWEETQYF	TRBV20-1	TRBJ2-5	NA	15
CASSWGPVGRGLETQYF	TRBV7-8	TRBJ2-5	many	17
CASSQDGSLYF	TRBV4-1	TRBJ2-7	many	11
CSDSGLAPKQFF	TRBV20-1	TRBJ2-1	many	12
CASIWSLSPSYNEQFF	TRBV6-6	TRBJ2-1	many	16
CASSPGSGAYNEQFF	TRBV7-9	TRBJ2-1	NA	15
CAVKRLAGDYEQYF	TRBV10-3	TRBJ2-7	NA	14